Below are 17 T cell receptor beta chains sequenced from a single sample in a study of T cell responses to AZD1222 COVID-19 vaccine (dated by TCRdb to the early 2020s). According to the study, the label for this sample's time point signals: baseline before first vaccination. The protocol used for the library was the immunoSEQ multiplex PCR assay. Not all clones reach the TCRdb copy of this immuneACCESS table, which keeps in-frame sequences only. Checked studies attribute under half of the gap to unresolved V genes and leave the rest unexplained. This sample holds some 140,000 clones; more than 85% were observed only once. Approximately 3.4% of the sample belongs to the ten largest clones. This specimen consisted of peripheral blood, obtained on day 0 of AZD1222 vaccination. These TCRs come from an adult in good health.

V and J are TRBV11-2 and TRBJ2-1; D may be TRBD2 (5 bases). CDR3 length: 15 amino acids. CDR1 and CDR2 from the germline V gene are SGHAT and FQNNGV. The ends were cut back, 0 bases at V and 5 bases at J, with 11 bases in the middle. CDR3 in amino acids: CASSLEETKNNEQFF. The CDR3 DNA follows: TGTGCCAGCAGCTTAGAAGAGACTAAAAACAATGAGCAGTTCTTC.

The rearrangement links TRBV5-1 to TRBJ2-2; 10 bases map to TRBD1. Germline trimming cut 2 bases from V and 5 bases from J; bases unmatched to any gene: 12. This CDR3 has 18 amino acids. Germline CDR1 SGHRS, CDR2 YFSETQ. The CDR3 DNA follows: TGCGCCAGCAGCTTCCGGGACAGGGGACTCTGGGGGACCGGGGAGCTGTTTTTT. Its translation is CASSFRDRGLWGTGELFF.

This clone was observed a single time. The V gene is TRBV24-1, the J gene TRBJ1-2; D gene unclear. CDR1 is KGHDR and CDR2 is SFDVKD in the germline V gene. Trimming left V 9 bases short and J 7 bases short, with 20 bases between. There are 14 residues in the CDR3. The CDR3, as DNA: TGTGCCACCTCTCCAAATACGTACTTGCCTGGCTACACCTTC. Translation: CATSPNTYLPGYTF.

For the CDR3, the DNA is TGTGCCAGCAACGCCCCGGGGATTAACTATGGCTACACCTTC. Translated, it gives CASNAPGINYGYTF. The chain has TRBV28 and TRBJ1-2; D uncertain. The CDR3 is 14 residues long. Per germline, CDR1 MDHEN and CDR2 SYDVKM. The ends were cut back, 7 bases at V and 1 base at J, with 13 bases in the middle.

The chain joins TRBV19 to TRBJ2-3; no firm D call. Germline CDR1 reads LNHDA; CDR2 reads SQIVND (reference sequence). With 1 base removed from V and 2 bases from J, the gap between germline ends came to 7 bases. This CDR3 contains 14 residues. The CDR3 reads CASSIVATTDTQYF. For the CDR3, the DNA is TGTGCCAGTAGTATAGTAGCCACCACAGATACGCAGTATTTT.

The chain has TRBV18 and TRBJ1-2; D call uncertain. The CDR3 runs 14 residues. Germline-derived CDR1 and CDR2 are KGHSH and LQKENI. Trimming left V 2 bases short and J 6 bases short, with 13 bases between. The CDR3 nucleotides read TGTGCCAGCTCACCATTCCAGAGCATCGATGGCTACACCTTC. Translated: CASSPFQSIDGYTF.

V usage is TRBV7-8 and J usage is TRBJ1-1; 7 nucleotides line up with TRBD1. The germline V gene encodes CDR1 SGHVS and CDR2 FQNEAQ. With V trimmed by 4 bases and J by 1 base, 6 bases remained unmatched. This CDR3 is built from 15 residues. The CDR3 DNA is TGTGCCAGCAGCTCTAACCACAGGGGGAACACTGAAGCTTTCTTT. Translation: CASSSNHRGNTEAFF.

CDR3 region: CASAAGQGNSPLHF. DNA for the CDR3: TGTGCCAGCGCAGCGGGACAGGGTAATTCACCCCTCCACTTT. This chain uses TRBV3-1 (or the pseudogene TRBV3-2) with TRBJ1-6, with 9 positions matching TRBD1. CDR3 length: 14 residues. The germline gives CDR1 LGHDT, CDR2 YNNKEL (reference sequence). With V trimmed by 8 bases and J by 6 bases, 5 bases remained unmatched.

This rearrangement joins TRBV4-1 to TRBJ1-1; 7 nucleotides match TRBD1. After removal of 4 bases from V and 1 base from J, the junction contained 9 bases not matched to a gene. Germline assignment: CDR1 MGHRA and CDR2 YSYEKL. This CDR3 comprises 16 residues. The CDR3 here is CASSRLQGPGNTEAFF. CDR3 nucleotides: TGCGCCAGCAGCCGTTTACAGGGGCCAGGGAACACTGAAGCTTTCTTT.

The chain carries TRBV5-6 and TRBJ1-1; no reliable D call. This CDR3 is 13 amino acids long. Germline lookup yields CDR1 SGHDT and CDR2 YYEEEE. Trimming took 2 bases from V and 8 from J, leaving 13 bases between them. The CDR3 is CASSFPQTKEAFF. DNA for the CDR3: TGTGCCAGCAGCTTCCCACAAACTAAAGAAGCTTTCTTT.

The rearrangement links TRBV4-1 to TRBJ2-1; D might be TRBD2 (5 bases). The CDR3 covers 13 residues. The germline V gene encodes CDR1 MGHRA and CDR2 YSYEKL. V was clipped by 4 bases and J by 8 bases, with 12 bases between them. The CDR3 loop reads CASSPLHGDEQFF. The CDR3 DNA reads TGCGCCAGCAGCCCGCTTCACGGGGATGAGCAGTTCTTC.

J is TRBJ1-1 and V is TRBV19; D is unresolved. CDR3 length: 13 residues. Germline CDR1 is LNHDA and CDR2 is SQIVND (reference sequence). V lost 8 bases and J 1 base, leaving 11 bases between the germline ends. This CDR3 is CASGVRTNTEAFF. The CDR3 DNA reads as TGTGCCAGTGGCGTACGAACGAACACTGAAGCTTTCTTT.

The V gene is TRBV5-1, the J gene TRBJ1-4; 7 positions match TRBD1. Trimming took 0 bases from V and 8 from J; bases not matched to a gene: 4. CDR1 is SGHRS, CDR2 YFSETQ, per germline. The CDR3 extends over 14 amino acids. In DNA, the CDR3 is TGCGCCAGCAGCTTGGTTCCGGGACAGGAAAAACTGTTTTTT. Residues: CASSLVPGQEKLFF.

V usage is TRBV5-1 and J usage is TRBJ2-3; 14 positions agree with TRBD2. Germline CDR1 and CDR2: SGHRS and YFSETQ. The CDR3 consists of 14 residues. The V gene end was trimmed by 5 bases and the J gene end by 4 bases; junction bases not matched to a gene: 0. CDR3 bases: TGCGCCAGCAGGGGACTAGCGGGGGCAGATACGCAGTATTTT. It is translated as CASRGLAGADTQYF.

This clone has a handful of counts. The chain has TRBV4-2 and TRBJ1-4, with D maybe TRBD1 (5 bases). The CDR3 totals 19 residues. Germline values: CDR1 LGHNA, CDR2 YNFKEQ. V lost 1 base and J 0 bases, leaving 18 bases between the germline ends. The CDR3 sequence is CASSQGWGDLEATNEKLFF. The CDR3 bases are TGTGCCAGCAGCCAAGGGTGGGGGGACTTGGAAGCAACTAATGAAAAACTGTTTTTT.

This rearrangement joins TRBV30 to TRBJ2-4; D is unclear. V was trimmed by 0 bases and J by 0 bases, leaving 6 bases between them. Germline CDR1 reads GTSNPN; CDR2 reads SVGIG (reference sequence). This CDR3 comprises 14 residues. CDR3: CAWSVGIAKNIQYF. In DNA form, the CDR3 reads TGTGCCTGGAGTGTGGGTATAGCCAAAAACATTCAGTACTTC. Complete variable domain (other parts from reference TRBV30 and TRBJ2-4): SQTIHQWPATLVQPVGSPLSLECTVEGTSNPNLYWYRQAAGRGLQLLFYSVGIGQISSEVPQNLSASRPQDRQFILSSKKLLLSDSGFYLCAWSVGIAKNIQYFGAGTRLSVL.

This clone was observed a handful of times. The J gene is TRBJ2-1, the V gene TRBV10-3; 11 bases agree with TRBD2. Germline loops: CDR1 ENHRY, CDR2 SYGVKD. The CDR3 totals 15 residues. V trimming: 2 bases; J trimming: 7 bases; junction bases outside the gene matches: 4. The CDR3 coding sequence is TGTGCCATCAGTGAGGGGACTAGCGGCGGAAATGAGCAGTTCTTC. Translated: CAISEGTSGGNEQFF.